The 30 T cell receptor beta chains below were found in one sample sequenced in a study of regulatory T cells in long-lasting Graves disease. Arm-PCR of CDR3 regions and iRepertoire HTBI primers were the basis on which TCR beta libraries were built. TCRdb called the multiplex PCR reads again in MiXCR, with one record for every CDR3 protein. The top ten clones hold over 8.5% of a sample with 350,000 to 500,000 distinct CDR3 sequences, about a sixth of them seen once. Regarding time point: newly diagnosed GD, antithyroid drugs for less than 3 months. PBMCs were the source of the RNA used for TCR sequencing. These data were also filed under a second study, of T cells in Graves' hyperthyroidism and ophthalmopathy.

The sequencing used peripheral blood mononuclear cells (PBMCs), collected at new diagnosis, from a patient treated with antithyroid drugs. Source of these receptors: a woman aged 30 to 39 with Graves disease.

The rearrangement joins TRBV12-3 or TRBV12-4 to TRBJ1-5, with D possibly TRBD1 on 5 matching bases. V lost 7 bases to trimming and J lost 11 bases, with 24 bases between them. The CDR3 spans 15 residues. The CDR3: CASKTRLGSRGAQHF. In DNA, the CDR3 is TGTGCCAGCAAAACCAGGTTGGGCTCCCGGGGGGCCCAGCATTTT.

This clonotype was observed at least ten times. The chain couples TRBV7-9 to TRBJ2-5, with D hard to call. This CDR3 has 12 residues. Germline V gene sequence: CDR1 SEHNR, CDR2 FQNEAQ (reference sequence). V gave up 6 bases and J gave up 4 bases, with 9 bases separating them. The CDR3 here is CASSSQRETQYF. In DNA form, the CDR3 reads TGTGCCAGCAGTTCCCAGAGAGAGACCCAGTACTTC.

This clonotype has a count of ten or more. The rearrangement uses TRBV20-1 and TRBJ2-1; weak D call: TRBD1 (6 bases). There are 14 residues in the CDR3. Germline values: CDR1 DFQATT, CDR2 SNEGSKA (reference sequence). The germline V and J ends were trimmed by 6 bases and 1 base, with 13 bases remaining between them. CDR3 nucleotide sequence: TGCAGTGCCCCTGACAGGTCATCCTACAATGAGCAGTTCTTC. It yields the protein CSAPDRSSYNEQFF.

This clonotype was detected only a few times. This chain links TRBV20-1 with TRBJ1-2; D is ambiguous. The V gene lost 1 base and the J gene lost 2 bases, with 11 bases spanning the gap. The CDR3 loop spans 14 amino acids. Germline V lookup: CDR1 DFQATT, CDR2 SNEGSKA (reference sequence). The CDR3 loop is CSARVEGGNYGYTF. The CDR3 nucleotides are TGCAGTGCTAGAGTGGAGGGAGGGAACTATGGCTACACCTTC.

This clonotype was detected many times. This chain connects TRBV27 to TRBJ2-3; D gene uncertain. The ends were cut back, 5 bases at V and 6 bases at J, with 33 bases in the middle. CDR3 length: 20 residues. CDR1 is MNHEY, CDR2 SMNVEV, per germline (reference sequence). CDR3 nucleotides: TGTGCCAGCAGTGTCAAATTAACCACGGGCTCTCCCATCCATCAGGATACGCAGTATTTT. It specifies CASSVKLTTGSPIHQDTQYF.

Ten or more counts support this clonotype. The gene calls are TRBV10-2 and TRBJ2-2; TRBD2 agrees at 8 bases. Trimming cost V 3 bases and J 7 bases; bases outside gene matches: 7. CDR1 is WSHSY, CDR2 SAAADI, per germline. The CDR3 has 15 residues. The CDR3, as DNA: TGCGCCAGCAGTGAAGACGGGAGGGCCATCGGGGAGCTGTTTTTT. Protein: CASSEDGRAIGELFF.

Ten or more counts support this clonotype. V gene TRBV28 combines with J gene TRBJ2-5; TRBD1 is a possible D gene (6 bases). Germline V gene data show CDR1 as MDHEN and CDR2 as SYDVKM. The CDR3 consists of 16 residues. Trimming left V 3 bases short and J 0 bases short, with 14 bases between. Here the CDR3 reads CASSLLDSLYQETQYF. For the CDR3, the DNA is TGTGCCAGCAGTTTGCTGGACAGCCTTTACCAAGAGACCCAGTACTTC.

This clonotype was counted many times. The chain links TRBV2 to TRBJ2-5; 13 nucleotides align to TRBD2. Trimming cost V 6 bases and J 1 base; bases outside gene matches: 5. There are 16 residues in the CDR3. Germline V gives CDR1 SNHLY, CDR2 FYNNEI. The CDR3 nucleotides read TGTGCCAGCAGGGGACTAGCGGGACCCTCCCAAGAGACCCAGTACTTC. Protein sequence: CASRGLAGPSQETQYF.

In its sample, this clonotype was seen many times. Just one base apart from a much larger clone, this may be a read error. The chain employs TRBV2 and TRBJ2-5; tentatively, D is TRBD1 (6 bases). CDR3 length: 16 amino acids. The germline V gene has CDR1 SNHLY and CDR2 FYNNEI. This CDR3 is CACRNWGQGGIETQYF. Here the CDR3 DNA reads TGTGCCTGCAGGAACTGGGGGCAGGGTGGTATAGAGACCCAGTACTTC.

The V gene is TRBV4-3, the J gene TRBJ2-7; perhaps TRBD1 as D (6 bases). From germline, CDR1 is LGHNA and CDR2 YSLEER. The CDR3 is 16 residues long. V was cut by 0 bases and J by 5 bases, with 17 bases left in between. The chain's CDR3 is CASSQDYGTGRDEQYF. CDR3 nucleotides: TGCGCCAGCAGCCAAGATTACGGAACAGGGCGGGACGAGCAGTACTTC.

Worth noting for this clonotype: At one of its ends the junction is not consistent with the germline gene, which may arise from a read error. The chain recombines TRBV7-9 with TRBJ2-6, with D maybe TRBD1 (5 bases). The CDR3 has 13 residues. Germline values: CDR1 SEHNR, CDR2 FQNEAQ (reference sequence). The CDR3 DNA reads TGTGCCAGCAGCACCCCTGGGGCCAACGTCCTGATTTTC. It specifies CASSTPGANVLIF.

This clonotype was counted once. A much bigger clone sits one base away, suggesting this may be a read error. The chain employs TRBV4-1 and TRBJ2-3, with 9 bases aligning to TRBD2. J was trimmed by 4 bases and V by 4 bases; bases with no gene match: 9. The CDR3 has 16 amino acids. Germline CDR1 and CDR2: MGHRA and YSYEKL. CDR3 region: CASSPGPAGGSDTQYF. The DNA of the CDR3 is TGCGCCAGCAGCCCGGGACCAGCGGGAGGTTCAGATACGCAGTATTTT.

There are a few counts of this clonotype. The chain combines TRBV14 with TRBJ2-7, with 7 positions matching TRBD1. This CDR3 is built from 16 residues. With V trimmed by 3 bases and J by 2 bases, 10 bases remained unmatched. Germline assignment: CDR1 SGHDN and CDR2 FVKESK. CDR3 DNA sequence: TGTGCCAGCAGCCAGCGCCGGGACAGTCCCACCTACGAGCAGTACTTC. This sequence encodes CASSQRRDSPTYEQYF. The variable domain in full, completed from reference TRBV14 and TRBJ2-7, reads EAGVTQFPSHSVIEKGQTVTLRCDPISGHDNLYWYRRVMGKEIKFLLHFVKESKQDESGMPNNRFLAERTGGTYSTLKVQPAELEDSGVYFCASSQRRDSPTYEQYFGPGTRLTVT.

This clonotype was counted at least ten times. The V and J genes are TRBV2 and TRBJ2-5; possible D gene TRBD2, 6 bases. Germline assignment: CDR1 SNHLY and CDR2 FYNNEI. The V gene lost 2 bases and the J gene lost 3 bases, with 19 bases spanning the gap. This CDR3 is built from 17 residues. The chain's CDR3 is CASSEWPMGTPKETQYF. The CDR3 region has the DNA TGTGCCAGCAGTGAATGGCCGATGGGGACTCCAAAAGAGACCCAGTACTTC.

The chain combines TRBV30 with TRBJ1-1; 11 nucleotides agree with TRBD1. Trimming cost V 8 bases and J 0 bases; bases outside gene matches: 2. This CDR3 spans 13 amino acids. CDR1 is GTSNPN, CDR2 SVGIG, per germline (reference sequence). The CDR3 sequence is CAGTGGVNTEAFF. The CDR3 coding sequence is TGTGCCGGGACAGGGGGAGTGAACACTGAAGCTTTCTTT.

On this clonotype: This clone may be a read error of a much larger clone one base away. The chain recombines TRBV11-1 with TRBJ1-1; tentatively, D is TRBD1 (5 bases). Germline lookup yields CDR1 SGHAT and CDR2 FQDESV (reference sequence). CDR3 length: 15 residues. This CDR3 reads CASSLGRQFATEVFF. CDR3 sequence (DNA): TGTGCCAGCAGCTTAGGTAGACAGTTTGCCACTGAAGTTTTCTTT.

The rearrangement uses TRBV14 and TRBJ1-2; the D gene is possibly TRBD1 (5 bases). Trimming took off 1 base at V and 6 bases at J, with 9 bases between the two ends. Germline CDR1 and CDR2: SGHDN and FVKESK. This CDR3 has 13 residues. CDR3 amino acids: CASSQGYRNGYTF. CDR3 DNA sequence: TGTGCCAGCAGCCAAGGGTACAGGAATGGCTACACCTTC.

This clonotype appeared many times. V usage is TRBV27 and J usage is TRBJ2-1; the match to TRBD2 covers 8 bases. The CDR3 has 15 amino acids. Germline V gene lookup returns CDR1 MNHEY and CDR2 SMNVEV (reference sequence). Trimming took 7 bases from V and 3 from J; bases not matched to a gene: 8. CDR3 sequence (DNA): TGTGCCAGCATCTCGGCGGGAGGCCTCTACAATGAGCAGTTCTTC. Translation: CASISAGGLYNEQFF.

This clonotype appeared many times. For the CDR3, the DNA is TGTGCCAGCAGCTCCACGGGACAGGGGGCACACGAGCAGTACTTC. Encoded protein: CASSSTGQGAHEQYF. The chain uses TRBV28 and TRBJ2-7; 12 positions agree with TRBD1. After removal of 6 bases from V and 5 bases from J, the junction contained 8 bases not matched to a gene. Germline V gives CDR1 MDHEN, CDR2 SYDVKM. The CDR3 runs 15 residues. Variable domain in full (rest from reference TRBV28 and TRBJ2-7): DVKVTQSSRYLVKRTGEKVFLECVQDMDHENMFWYRQDPGLGLRLIYFSYDVKMKEKGDIPEGYSVSREKKERFSLILESASTNQTSMYLCASSSTGQGAHEQYFGPGTRLTVT.

This clonotype was seen ten or more times. The chain combines TRBV20-1 with TRBJ2-1, with D unclear. The V end lost 0 bases, the J end lost 0 bases, and 9 bases lay between the germline ends. The CDR3 totals 15 residues. CDR1 and CDR2 (germline): DFQATT, SNEGSKA (reference sequence). CDR3 sequence: CSAREGSLSYNEQFF. DNA of the CDR3: TGCAGTGCTAGAGAGGGGTCCCTCTCCTACAATGAGCAGTTCTTC.

This clonotype was observed at least ten times. The chain joins TRBV2 to TRBJ1-5; D gene unclear. V gave up 5 bases and J gave up 4 bases, with 9 bases separating them. The CDR3 spans 13 residues. The germline V gene encodes CDR1 SNHLY and CDR2 FYNNEI. CDR3 nucleotide sequence: TGTGCCAGCAGTCTCCGACGGAATCAGCCCCAGCATTTT. Residues: CASSLRRNQPQHF.

A note on this clonotype: A far larger clone is a single base away, which makes a read error likely. This chain joins TRBV28 and TRBJ2-5; no firm D call. CDR3 length equals 12 residues. Trimming stripped 2 bases from V and 11 bases from J, with 12 bases between. CDR1 is MDHEN and CDR2 is SYDVKM in the germline V gene. The CDR3, as DNA: TGTGCCAGCAGTTTAGGGTTAGGAAAGCAGTACTTC. Protein sequence: CASSLGLGKQYF.

This clonotype was detected ten times or more. The CDR3 nucleotides are TGTGCCAGCTCATCGGGCCCCTCACCTTTCTCCTACGAGCAGTACTTC. Translated, it gives CASSSGPSPFSYEQYF. The chain has TRBV18 and TRBJ2-7, with D hard to call. Trimming took 5 bases from V and 0 from J, leaving 17 bases between them. The germline CDR1 and CDR2 sequences are KGHSH and LQKENI. CDR3 length equals 16 residues.

The sample holds a few counts of this clonotype. This rearrangement joins TRBV5-6 to TRBJ2-2, with TRBD1 matching over 10 bases. The germline CDR1 and CDR2 sequences are SGHDT and YYEEEE. The CDR3 is 15 residues long. V lost 3 bases and J lost 6; bases outside the gene matches: 5. CDR3 in amino acids: CASSWGTGASGELFF. In DNA form, the CDR3 reads TGTGCCAGCAGCTGGGGGACAGGGGCGTCCGGGGAGCTGTTTTTT.

This clonotype was detected many times. The gene calls are TRBV5-1 and TRBJ2-7; D not certain. Germline V lookup: CDR1 SGHRS, CDR2 YFSETQ. V was clipped by 0 bases and J by 6 bases, with 4 bases between them. The CDR3 is 11 amino acids. The CDR3 spells CASSLAREQYF. The CDR3 nucleotides read TGCGCCAGCAGCTTGGCCCGCGAGCAGTACTTC.

This clonotype was counted ten times or more. The genes are TRBV20-1 and TRBJ2-1; no reliable D call. Trimming cost V 6 bases and J 0 bases, with 12 bases left between them. From germline, CDR1 is DFQATT and CDR2 SNEGSKA (reference sequence). This CDR3 has 14 amino acids. In DNA, the CDR3 is TGCAGTGCCCTGGACGGCTACTCCTACAATGAGCAGTTCTTC. It is translated as CSALDGYSYNEQFF.

A few counts support this clonotype. V is TRBV25-1 and J is TRBJ2-3; TRBD2 might be the D (5 bases). CDR3 length: 14 amino acids. CDR1 and CDR2 from the germline V gene are MGHDK and SYGVNS. The germline V and J ends were trimmed by 3 bases and 2 bases, with 9 bases remaining between them. This chain's CDR3 is CASSDGGSTDTQYF. CDR3 DNA sequence: TGTGCCAGCAGTGACGGCGGGTCCACAGATACGCAGTATTTT.

Ten or more counts support this clonotype. The J gene is TRBJ1-4, the V gene TRBV6-1, with D maybe TRBD1 (5 bases). V was shortened by 3 bases and J by 5 bases, with 16 bases between the two germline ends. The CDR3 has 16 residues. The germline V gene encodes CDR1 MNHNS and CDR2 SASEGT. This chain's CDR3 is CASSEGPRAGNEKLFF. The DNA of the CDR3 is TGTGCCAGCAGTGAGGGTCCCAGGGCAGGAAATGAAAAACTGTTTTTT.

There are a few counts of this clonotype. V and J are TRBV12-3 or TRBV12-4 and TRBJ2-3, with 7 bases aligning to TRBD1. This CDR3 comprises 17 residues. J gave up 3 bases and V 2 bases, and 11 bases lay outside the gene matches. The CDR3 loop reads CASSLPVWIQGTDTQYF. DNA for the CDR3: TGTGCCAGCAGTTTACCGGTCTGGATACAGGGGACAGATACGCAGTATTTT.

This clonotype was counted at least ten times. V gene TRBV3-1 combines with J gene TRBJ1-2, with 10 bases that match TRBD1. The CDR3 is 14 residues long. Per germline, CDR1 LGHDT and CDR2 YNNKEL (reference sequence). V lost 4 bases to trimming and J lost 3 bases; unmatched junction nucleotides: 2. In DNA, the CDR3 is TGTGCCAGCAGCCGTGGGACAGGGGACTATGGCTACACCTTC. It encodes CASSRGTGDYGYTF.